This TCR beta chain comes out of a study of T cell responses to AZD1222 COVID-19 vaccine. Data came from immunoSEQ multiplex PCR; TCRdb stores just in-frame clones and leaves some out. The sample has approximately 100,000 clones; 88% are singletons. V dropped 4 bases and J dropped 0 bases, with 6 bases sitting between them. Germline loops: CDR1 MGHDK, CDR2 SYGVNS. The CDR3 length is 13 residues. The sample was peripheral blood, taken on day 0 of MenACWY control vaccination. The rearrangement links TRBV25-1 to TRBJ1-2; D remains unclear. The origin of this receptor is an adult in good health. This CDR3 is CASSVSANYGYTF. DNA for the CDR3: TGTGCCAGCAGTGTGTCAGCTAACTATGGCTACACCTTC.